These T cell receptor beta chains were read from a single sample in a study of T cell responses to AZD1222 COVID-19 vaccine. Some clones are missing from TCRdb's copy, which holds only in-frame ones; the method was immunoSEQ multiplex PCR. The sample yields 110,000 or so clones, roughly 88% seen once. Sequences were derived from peripheral blood, sampled 28 days after the second AZD1222 dose. The receptors originated from an adult who received the AZD1222 COVID-19 vaccine. The conserved cysteine and the conserved F or W are not part of the CDR3 here.

j_gene	len	v_gene	CDR3aa
TRBJ2-3	10	TRBV12-3/TRBV12-4	ASSVGTDTQY
TRBJ1-2	9	TRBV29-1	SVSEINGYT
TRBJ1-2	11	TRBV29-1	SVAGQENYGYT
TRBJ1-1	13	TRBV19	ASSLGQGAHTEAF
TRBJ1-2	12	TRBV6-6	ASSSTTQNYGYT
TRBJ2-1	12	TRBV11-1	ASSPDAGGNEQF
TRBJ1-1	15	TRBV3-1/TRBV3-2	ASSHARTFLGYTEAF
TRBJ1-1	9	TRBV13	ASQLMTEAF
TRBJ2-1	13	TRBV7-2	ASSLDGGAWNEQF
TRBJ2-7	13	TRBV27	ASSSKAPFAYEQY
TRBJ2-1	11	TRBV28	ASSFAISNEQF
TRBJ1-5	12	TRBV18	ASSPPTGSQPQH
TRBJ2-7	9	TRBV10-2	ATETGYEQY
TRBJ2-3	14	TRBV6-5	ASSYSNSGGTDTQY
TRBJ2-2	14	TRBV7-2	ASSLAAGGYTGELF
TRBJ2-6	16	TRBV9	ASSVVPGGAFGANVLT
TRBJ2-7	12	TRBV7-2	ASSYDSLRYEQY
TRBJ1-2	12	TRBV25-1	ASSPTGTRYGYT
TRBJ2-1	9	TRBV18	ASSPGNEQF
TRBJ1-1	10	TRBV11-1	ASRRGNTEAF
TRBJ1-4	14	TRBV9	ASSQPGLGFNEKLF
TRBJ2-5	13	TRBV5-1	ASSLGQGGRETQY
TRBJ2-1	13	TRBV6-2/TRBV6-3	ASSKDYGSYNEQF
TRBJ2-2	12	TRBV13	ASSPGQITGELF
TRBJ1-6	16	TRBV11-2	ASSSTGGESSYNSPLH
TRBJ1-2	11	TRBV7-9	ASSLGLNYGYT
TRBJ1-2	11	TRBV7-2	ASSLDRDYGYT
TRBJ1-6	12	TRBV13	ASSPGTANSPLH
TRBJ1-6	12	TRBV5-6	ASSNRADNSPLH
TRBJ1-4	12	TRBV28	ASSRPGDDEKLF
TRBJ1-3	14	TRBV4-1	ASSQDDRPNGNTIY
TRBJ1-3	17	TRBV27	ASSDSRGGDLYSGNTIY
TRBJ1-1	13	TRBV6-5	ASSYSSRGNTEAF
TRBJ1-1	9	TRBV20-1	SARGQLGAF
TRBJ1-5	13	TRBV28	ASRYNSDSNQPQH
TRBJ2-2	14	TRBV25-1	ASSELGVPSIGELF
TRBJ2-5	13	TRBV6-2/TRBV6-3	ASSHHTTGKETQY
TRBJ2-5	13	TRBV4-1	ASSPLWQPRETQY
TRBJ2-7	14	TRBV28	ASSTPGQGEFDEQY
TRBJ2-1	11	TRBV18	ASSHGGAEEQF
TRBJ1-1	11	TRBV6-5	ASSRGPTTEAF
TRBJ1-4	13	TRBV7-9	ASSPDTSTNEKLF
TRBJ1-5	12	TRBV19	ASSGTGGNQPQH
TRBJ1-1	11	TRBV12-3/TRBV12-4	ASSLQGAGEAF
TRBJ2-2	10	TRBV7-2	ASSSYTGELF
TRBJ2-1	13	TRBV7-2	ASRLAGAPGNEQF
TRBJ2-3	11	TRBV11-2	ASAGSSTDTQY
TRBJ2-4	13	TRBV5-4	ASSETGDGKNIQY
TRBJ1-6	11	TRBV9	ASSVAGISPLH
TRBJ2-1	12	TRBV5-1	ASSSSGVGHEQF
TRBJ1-2	12	TRBV18	ASSPRDTSYGYT
TRBJ2-7	13	TRBV5-1	ASSLVGTGPYEQY
TRBJ2-2	10	TRBV7-2	ASSLGPGELF
TRBJ1-1	14	TRBV5-1	ASSSSTGLSNTEAF
TRBJ1-1	12	TRBV19	ASSTSRGNTEAF
TRBJ1-4	13	TRBV2	ASSLSGTGVGKLF
TRBJ2-2	11	TRBV6-6	ASSYLNTGELF
TRBJ1-2	12	TRBV5-1	ASSGRTGPYGYT